The source of this T cell receptor beta chain is a study of Ad26.COV2.S vaccination and SARS-CoV-2 variants. About the study: Dosing was one shot or two shots 56 days apart.

TCRdb keeps only in-frame clones here, not all; method: immunoSEQ multiplex PCR. The repertoire includes 350,000 to 400,000 clones, around nine tenths of them detected once, and 3.5% sits in the top ten. Specified treatment: 19 received Ad26.COV2.S at low or high dose, single or two shots; several received placebo; per-sample allocation not given. Repertoires come from day 63 after the first vaccine or placebo injection. Adults aged 18-55 years in Boston included the donor. Specimen: peripheral blood, collected in a trial of Ad26.COV2.S vaccine versus placebo. The sequence derives from a person aged 18-65 years who received the Ad26.COV2.S COVID-19 vaccine or a placebo.

CDR3 protein: CASSLGISALDTQYF. The CDR3, as DNA: TGTGCCAGCAGCTTAGGGATCAGCGCGTTGGATACGCAGTATTTT. The chain recombines TRBV7-7 with TRBJ2-3; D remains ambiguous. The CDR3 covers 15 residues. In germline, CDR1 is SSHAT, CDR2 FNYEAQ (reference sequence). V gave up 1 base and J gave up 6 bases, with 14 bases separating them.